This T cell receptor beta chain was recorded in a study of T cell changes during pregnancy in multiple sclerosis. Germline V gene data show CDR1 as SGHTA and CDR2 as FQGTGA. V gave up 3 bases and J gave up 0 bases; unmatched junction bases: 0. The CDR3 loop spans 14 amino acids. The data were produced by immunoSEQ multiplex PCR, yet TCRdb's version contains in-frame clones alone and is incomplete. The data hold about 65,000 clones, with about 92% observed a single time. Sequences were derived from CD8+ T cells from peripheral blood mononuclear cells, sampled in the third trimester of pregnancy. The rearrangement links TRBV7-3 to TRBJ2-3; 7 bases fit TRBD2. This clonotype originated in a female donor in good health, enrolled as a control in a pregnancy study. Written as DNA, the CDR3 is TGTGCCAGCAGCTTGACTAGCAGCACAGATACGCAGTATTTT. Amino acids: CASSLTSSTDTQYF.